What follows is one T cell receptor (beta chain) and its context. TCRdb recomputed calls from the 5' RACE reads with MiXCR, one row per CDR3 protein. The top ten clones hold around 2.4% of a sample with 210,000 or so distinct CDR3 sequences, 15% to 20% of them seen once. The data stem from a study of T-cell memory formation after mild COVID-19. The CDR3 is 14 amino acids. Losses at the gene ends were 6 bases for V and 12 bases for J; bases not matched to a gene: 9. Germline V lookup: CDR1 MNHNS, CDR2 SASEGT. This receptor was identified in an adult woman who had mild COVID-19 (a few samples of this study predate the infection). Cell type and time point are not known. The chain uses TRBV6-1 and TRBJ1-5, with 12 bases fitting TRBD1. Sequencing was performed on PBMCs or a T cell subset sorted from them (not recorded which). The CDR3 spells CASSPGTGGLFQHF. The DNA for the CDR3 is TGTGCCAGCAGCCCAGGGACAGGGGGCCTGTTCCAGCATTTT.